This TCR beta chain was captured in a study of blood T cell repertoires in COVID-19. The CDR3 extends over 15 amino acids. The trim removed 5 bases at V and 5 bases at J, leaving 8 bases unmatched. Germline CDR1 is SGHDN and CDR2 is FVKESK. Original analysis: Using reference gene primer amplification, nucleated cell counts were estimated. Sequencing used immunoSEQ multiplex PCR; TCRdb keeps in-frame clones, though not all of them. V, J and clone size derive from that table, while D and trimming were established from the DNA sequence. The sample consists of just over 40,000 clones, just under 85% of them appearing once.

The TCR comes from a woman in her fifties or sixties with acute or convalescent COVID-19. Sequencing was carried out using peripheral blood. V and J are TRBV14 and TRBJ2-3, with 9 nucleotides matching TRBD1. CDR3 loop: CASSRGQGEKDTQYF. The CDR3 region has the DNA TGTGCCAGCAGCAGGGGACAGGGAGAGAAAGATACGCAGTATTTT.